This T cell receptor (beta chain) came from a study of cytomegalovirus exposure and HLA in healthy donors. Whole-study findings and limits: Being productive about 87% or about 30% of the time was typical of most TCR beta V segments in an earlier analysis. Being indistinguishable, some V segments were excluded, TRBV6-2 and TRBV6-3 among them. Among TCR sequences, most were rare, though some public TCRs appeared in many donors. A link between a missense DCLRE1C variant and TCR beta V- and J-gene trimming emerged from a later analysis.

The CDR3 runs to 13 residues. CDR1 and CDR2 from the germline V gene are MNHNS and SASEGT. With 6 bases clipped from V and 5 bases from J, the junction kept 6 bases outside the gene matches. This PCR relied on a set of 60 Vbeta primers and 13 Jbeta primers. The data were produced by immunoSEQ multiplex PCR, yet TCRdb's version contains in-frame clones alone and is incomplete. The sample includes 55,000 to 70,000 clones, around 64% of them seen just once. This clone was found a few times. Antigen specificity is unknown. The material sequenced was PBMCs. The source is a woman in her forties or fifties in good health and CMV-seronegative. This chain connects TRBV6-1 to TRBJ1-1; 7 nucleotides agree with TRBD1. The CDR3 spells CASRYQGGTEAFF. CDR3 bases: TGTGCCAGCAGGTATCAGGGGGGAACTGAAGCTTTCTTT.